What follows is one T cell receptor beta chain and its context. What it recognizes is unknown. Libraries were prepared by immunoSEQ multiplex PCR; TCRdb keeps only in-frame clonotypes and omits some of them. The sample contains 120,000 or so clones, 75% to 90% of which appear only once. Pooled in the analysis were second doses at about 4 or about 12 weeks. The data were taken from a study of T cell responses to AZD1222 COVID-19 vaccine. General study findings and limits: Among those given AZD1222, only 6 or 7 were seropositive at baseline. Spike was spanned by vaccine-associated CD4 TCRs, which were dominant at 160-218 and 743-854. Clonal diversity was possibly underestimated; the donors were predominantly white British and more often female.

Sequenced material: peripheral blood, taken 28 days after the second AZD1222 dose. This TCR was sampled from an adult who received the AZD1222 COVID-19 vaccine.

CDR3 nucleotide sequence: TGTGCCAGCAGCTTAGTGACAGGGGGGAGTACAGATACGCAGTATTTT. Translation: CASSLVTGGSTDTQYF. The chain joins TRBV11-3 to TRBJ2-3; 9 nucleotides match TRBD1. The CDR3 spans 16 residues. After removal of 1 base from V and 3 bases from J, the junction contained 5 bases not matched to a gene. The germline gives CDR1 SGHNT, CDR2 YENEEA.